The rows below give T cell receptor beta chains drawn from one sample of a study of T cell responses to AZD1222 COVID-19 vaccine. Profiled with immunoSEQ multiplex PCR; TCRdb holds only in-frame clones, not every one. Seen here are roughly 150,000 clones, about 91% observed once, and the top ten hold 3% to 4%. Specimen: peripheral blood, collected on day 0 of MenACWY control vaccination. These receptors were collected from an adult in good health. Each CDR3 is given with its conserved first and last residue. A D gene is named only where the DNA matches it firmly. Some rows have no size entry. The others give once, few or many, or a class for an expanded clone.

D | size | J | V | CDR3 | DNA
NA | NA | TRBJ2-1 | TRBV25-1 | CASSAGAYNEQFF | TGTGCCAGCAGTGCAGGGGCCTACAATGAGCAGTTCTTC
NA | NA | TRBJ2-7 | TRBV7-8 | CASSDRRAVSYEQYF | TGTGCCAGCAGCGATCGGAGAGCGGTGTCCTACGAGCAGTACTTC
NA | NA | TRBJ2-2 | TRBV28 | CASSYQIGPPGELFF | TGTGCCAGCAGCTATCAAATCGGGCCCCCTGGGGAGCTGTTTTTT
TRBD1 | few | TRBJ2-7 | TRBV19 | CASSPGQGRSYEQYF | TGTGCCAGTAGTCCGGGACAGGGAAGGTCCTACGAGCAGTACTTC
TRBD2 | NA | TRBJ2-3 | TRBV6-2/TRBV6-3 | CASSSQAGGTDTQYF | TGTGCCAGCAGTTCCCAAGCGGGGGGCACAGATACGCAGTATTTT
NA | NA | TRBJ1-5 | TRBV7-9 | CASSPLYSNQPQHF | TGTGCCAGCAGCCCCCTTTATAGCAATCAGCCCCAGCATTTT
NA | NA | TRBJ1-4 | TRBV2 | CASSSRDLSTNEKLFF | TGTGCCAGCAGTAGCAGGGACTTATCAACTAATGAAAAACTGTTTTTT
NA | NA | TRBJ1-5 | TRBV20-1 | CSASSSRQNSNQPQHF | TGCAGTGCTAGTTCTTCCCGACAGAATAGCAATCAGCCCCAGCATTTT
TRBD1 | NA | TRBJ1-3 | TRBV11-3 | CASGDRGDTIYF | TGTGCCAGCGGCGACAGGGGGGACACCATATATTTT
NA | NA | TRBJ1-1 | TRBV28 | CASARGGGGLNTEAFF | TGTGCCTCAGCTCGTGGGGGCGGGGGTCTGAACACTGAAGCTTTCTTT
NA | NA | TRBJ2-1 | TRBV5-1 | CASRLRPGDISSYNEQFF | TGCGCCAGCAGACTACGACCAGGGGACATCAGCTCCTACAATGAGCAGTTCTTC
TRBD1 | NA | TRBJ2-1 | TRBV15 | CATSITRTGYREQFF | TGTGCCACCAGCATCACTAGGACAGGCTACAGGGAGCAGTTCTTC
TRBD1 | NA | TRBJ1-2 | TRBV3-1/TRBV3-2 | CASTRTGRGGYTF | TGTGCCAGCACCCGGACAGGCCGCGGAGGCTACACCTTC
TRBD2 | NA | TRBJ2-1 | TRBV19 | CASSIPGLADNEQFF | TGTGCCAGTAGTATACCGGGACTAGCGGACAATGAGCAGTTCTTC
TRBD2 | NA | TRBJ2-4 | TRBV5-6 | CASSLNGLAGETGRYF | TGTGCCAGCAGCCTAAATGGACTAGCGGGGGAAACGGGTCGGTACTTC
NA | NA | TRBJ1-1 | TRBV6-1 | CASSETRNEAFF | TGTGCCAGCAGTGAAACACGAAATGAAGCTTTCTTT
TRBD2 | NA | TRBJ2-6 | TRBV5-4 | CASSPPGGGGATGANVLTF | TGTGCCAGCAGTCCCCCGGGTGGCGGGGGGGCTACTGGGGCCAACGTCCTGACTTTC
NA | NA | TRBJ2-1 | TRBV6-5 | CASLLGGSYNEQFF | TGTGCCAGCCTACTCGGGGGCTCCTACAATGAGCAGTTCTTC
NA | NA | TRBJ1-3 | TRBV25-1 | CASSEGGNTIYF | TGTGCCAGCAGTGAAGGGGGAAACACCATATATTTT